The clone carrying this T cell receptor beta chain was seen ten or more times. These data belong to a study of CD8 T cells in ankylosing spondylitis. V gave up 7 bases and J gave up 5 bases, with 15 bases separating them. The CDR3 loop spans 13 amino acids. MiXCR, run by TCRdb on the 5' RACE reads, gives a single entry per CDR3 protein. The sample holds around 150,000 distinct CDR3 sequences, roughly 6.6% seen once. The source is a female donor with ankylosing spondylitis or in good health (not recorded which). The rearrangement joins TRBV12-3 or TRBV12-4 to TRBJ2-7; tentative D call: TRBD2 (6 bases). The sequencing sample was made of blood, either unsorted or a sorted T cell fraction (not recorded which). CDR3 protein: CASIMRGEDEQYF. CDR3 bases: TGTGCCAGCATCATGCGGGGTGAGGACGAGCAGTACTTC.